The clone carrying this TCR beta chain was seen many times. What it binds is unknown. This sample is drawn from a study of blood T cells in healthy people across ages. Overall study findings and caveats: A strong correlation was found between TCR beta diversity and the percentage of naive T cells. Compared with aged donors, long-lived donors showed fewer expanded clones, suggesting selection.

The V gene end was trimmed by 4 bases and the J gene end by 9 bases; junction bases not matched to a gene: 10. The CDR3 consists of 14 residues. CDR1 is SGHRS and CDR2 is YFSETQ in the germline V gene. Primed by a sample-barcoded 5' primer and a J-beta primer mix, a second PCR proceeded for about 7 to 12 cycles. One entry per CDR3 protein results from TCRdb running MiXCR on the 5' RACE reads. Of about 800,000 distinct CDR3 sequences in the sample, 58% were seen once. The rearrangement joins TRBV5-1 to TRBJ2-1; 7 bases agree with TRBD2. This receptor was taken from a man aged 25-40 years in good health. Sample: blood. CDR3 sequence (DNA): TGCGCCAGCAGCCGGGGGGTAGACACGGGTGAGCAGTTCTTC. It yields the protein CASSRGVDTGEQFF. The complete variable domain, with remaining parts taken from reference TRBV5-1 and TRBJ2-1, reads KAGVTQTPRYLIKTRGQQVTLSCSPISGHRSVSWYQQTPGQGLQFLFEYFSETQRNKGNFPGRFSGRQFSNSRSEMNVSTLELGDSALYLCASSRGVDTGEQFFGPGTRLTVL.